This is a list of T cell receptor beta chains from one sample in a study of T-cell reconstitution after alpha-beta-depleted transplantation in children. TCRdb independently ran MiXCR on the PCR reads; one entry per CDR3 protein. The sample gives 200,000 or so distinct CDR3 sequences, roughly 7% of which show up once; approximately 5.7% is in the top ten. This material consisted of PBMCs, taken before TCRalphabeta/CD19-depleted stem cell transplant. The receptors were sampled from a boy between 2 and 10 years old with acute lymphoblastic leukemia, due to receive a stem cell transplant. Both conserved end residues are trimmed from each CDR3. Each record gives: J gene, V gene, clone size, CDR3 protein. Where a row states a size, it is once, few, many or the class of an expanded clone; other rows omit it.

J gene: TRBJ1-6; V gene: TRBV28; clone size: few; CDR3 protein: ASSYPMGFGNSPLH
J gene: TRBJ2-1; V gene: TRBV4-2; clone size: many; CDR3 protein: ASSHAWDRGAKDEQF
J gene: TRBJ2-3; V gene: TRBV7-9; clone size: many; CDR3 protein: ASKVSGTDTQY
J gene: TRBJ2-1; V gene: TRBV6-5; clone size: many; CDR3 protein: AATGVGEQF
J gene: TRBJ2-7; V gene: TRBV2; clone size: few; CDR3 protein: ASRGQFYEQY
J gene: TRBJ2-3; V gene: TRBV25-1; clone size: many; CDR3 protein: ASSGDTDTQY
J gene: TRBJ2-5; V gene: TRBV13; clone size: many; CDR3 protein: ASSPRTGGLQETQY
J gene: TRBJ2-1; V gene: TRBV5-1; clone size: .; CDR3 protein: ASSLVLGTNNEQF
J gene: TRBJ2-1; V gene: TRBV7-9; clone size: few; CDR3 protein: ASSSTRLGAGYNEQF
J gene: TRBJ2-5; V gene: TRBV27; clone size: .; CDR3 protein: ASSPLQGQETQY
J gene: TRBJ2-1; V gene: TRBV20-1; clone size: many; CDR3 protein: SASSVAGDSYNEQF
J gene: TRBJ1-1; V gene: TRBV29-1; clone size: many; CDR3 protein: SVVGTGIEAF